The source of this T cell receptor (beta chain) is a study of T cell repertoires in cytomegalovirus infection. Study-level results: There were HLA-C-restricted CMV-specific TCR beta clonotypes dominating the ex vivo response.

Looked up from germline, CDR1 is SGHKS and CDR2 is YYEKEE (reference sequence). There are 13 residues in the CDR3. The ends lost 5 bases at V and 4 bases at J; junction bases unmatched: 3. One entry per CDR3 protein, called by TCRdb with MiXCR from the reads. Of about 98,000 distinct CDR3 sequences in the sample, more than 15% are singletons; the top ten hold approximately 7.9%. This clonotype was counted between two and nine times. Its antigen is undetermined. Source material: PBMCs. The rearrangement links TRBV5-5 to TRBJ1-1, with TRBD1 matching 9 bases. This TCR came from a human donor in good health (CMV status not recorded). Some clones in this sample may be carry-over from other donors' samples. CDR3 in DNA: TGTGCCAGCAGTACGGACAGGGGCACTGAAGCTTTCTTT. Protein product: CASSTDRGTEAFF.